One and the same sample provided the 10 T cell receptor beta chains below, sequenced in a study of beta chain features in type 1 diabetes. Study results and caveats: TCRB CDR3s from Type 1 diabetes patients were moderately but significantly shorter in all four CD4+ subsets.

Expressed TCRB transcripts were sequenced because the entire RNA isolate underwent reverse transcription. Measured with immunoSEQ multiplex PCR; TCRdb has only the in-frame clones, and not every one. This table holds a few hundred thousand clones, approximately 24% found once. No antigen has been assigned to these receptors. Sequenced: naive CD4+ T cells from blood. These receptors came from a woman in her thirties with type 1 diabetes.

The gene calls are TRBV5-1 and TRBJ2-1; the D is unclear. V shed 6 bases and J shed 0 bases, with 7 bases lying between them. The CDR3 contains 13 residues. The germline gives CDR1 SGHRS, CDR2 YFSETQ. The CDR3 bases are TGCGCCAGCAATACAGACTCCTACAATGAGCAGTTCTTC. Translated: CASNTDSYNEQFF.

The DNA of the CDR3 is TGCAGCGTTGATGGAGGACGGAGCACAGATACGCAGTATTTT. This encodes CSVDGGRSTDTQYF. The chain couples TRBV29-1 to TRBJ2-3; tentatively, D is TRBD2 (5 bases). Trimming took 3 bases from V and 0 from J, leaving 10 bases between them. The CDR3 has 14 amino acids. Germline assignment: CDR1 SQVTM and CDR2 ANQGSEA.

The V gene is TRBV6-4, the J gene TRBJ2-3; TRBD2 aligns across 10 bases. Per germline, CDR1 MRHNA and CDR2 SNTAGT. The V gene end was trimmed by 1 base and the J gene end by 5 bases; junction bases not matched to a gene: 6. The CDR3 is made up of 16 amino acids. CDR3: CASSDLAGGGVDTQYF. Written as DNA, the CDR3 is TGTGCCAGCAGTGACTTAGCGGGAGGAGGGGTAGATACGCAGTATTTT.

CDR3 sequence reads: CASSSMEGPGYTF. Written as DNA, the CDR3 is TGTGCCAGCAGTTCCATGGAGGGTCCTGGCTACACCTTC. The chain carries TRBV2 and TRBJ1-2; D remains ambiguous. Looked up from germline, CDR1 is SNHLY and CDR2 is FYNNEI. The V gene lost 5 bases and the J gene lost 7 bases, with 14 bases spanning the gap. The CDR3 runs to 13 residues.

The sample holds a few counts of this clone. This sequence joins TRBV29-1 and TRBJ2-7, with TRBD1 matching over 7 bases. The CDR3 has 12 residues. V shed 5 bases, J shed 6 bases, and the junction held 7 bases outside the gene matches. In germline, CDR1 is SQVTM, CDR2 ANQGSEA. In DNA, the CDR3 is TGCAGCGTTACCCGACCAGGGGGCGAGCAGTACTTC. It codes for CSVTRPGGEQYF.

This chain joins TRBV6-1 and TRBJ2-7; possible D gene TRBD2, 6 bases. V was shortened by 4 bases and J by 2 bases, with 12 bases between the two germline ends. The CDR3 runs to 14 residues. Germline CDR1 and CDR2: MNHNS and SASEGT. The CDR3 loop is CASSGGLAAYEQYF. In DNA form, the CDR3 reads TGTGCCAGCAGTGGGGGGTTAGCGGCCTACGAGCAGTACTTC.

V gene TRBV18 combines with J gene TRBJ2-5; 7 bases agree with TRBD1. Germline trimming cut 3 bases from V and 5 bases from J; bases unmatched to any gene: 9. This CDR3 has 15 amino acids. Germline V CDR1 and CDR2: KGHSH, LQKENI. The DNA of the CDR3 is TGTGCCAGCTCACCGGGGACAGACCTCCGGGAGACCCAGTACTTC. Protein: CASSPGTDLRETQYF.

A single count supports this clone. The CDR3 coding sequence is TGCGCCAGCAGCGGAGGGACAGGGGGAAGGAACGAGCAGTACTTC. This codes for CASSGGTGGRNEQYF. This chain joins TRBV5-1 and TRBJ2-7; 11 bases are a match to TRBD1. This CDR3 has 15 residues. The germline V gene encodes CDR1 SGHRS and CDR2 YFSETQ. V was clipped by 4 bases and J by 5 bases; unmatched bases: 8.

J is TRBJ2-2 and V is TRBV2; 7 bases match TRBD1. The junction had 5 bases not matched to a gene; V was cut back by 3 bases and J by 4 bases. The CDR3 contains 15 residues. Germline values: CDR1 SNHLY, CDR2 FYNNEI. In nucleotides, the CDR3 is TGTGCCAGCAGTGAGAGGGGGCTGAGCACCGGGGAGCTGTTTTTT. Encoded protein: CASSERGLSTGELFF.

CDR3 amino acids: CASSQEGGSGRILAGELFF. The DNA of the CDR3 is TGCGCCAGCAGCCAAGAAGGGGGTAGCGGGAGGATTTTGGCCGGGGAGCTGTTTTTT. The chain is built from TRBV4-1 and TRBJ2-2; 10 nucleotides match TRBD2. With V trimmed by 0 bases and J by 6 bases, 13 bases remained unmatched. CDR1 MGHRA and CDR2 YSYEKL come from the germline V gene. The CDR3 extends over 19 amino acids.